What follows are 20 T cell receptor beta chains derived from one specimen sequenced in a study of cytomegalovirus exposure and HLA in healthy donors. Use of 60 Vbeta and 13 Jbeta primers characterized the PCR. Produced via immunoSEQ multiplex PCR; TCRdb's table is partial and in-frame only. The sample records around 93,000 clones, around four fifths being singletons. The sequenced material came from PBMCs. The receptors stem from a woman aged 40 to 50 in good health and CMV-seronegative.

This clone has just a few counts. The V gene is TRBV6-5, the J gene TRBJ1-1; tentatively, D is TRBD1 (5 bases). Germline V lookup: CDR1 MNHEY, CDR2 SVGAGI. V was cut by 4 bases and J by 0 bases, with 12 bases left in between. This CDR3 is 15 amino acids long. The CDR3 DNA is TGTGCCAGCAGTTGGAACAGGCATATGAACACTGAAGCTTTCTTT. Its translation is CASSWNRHMNTEAFF.

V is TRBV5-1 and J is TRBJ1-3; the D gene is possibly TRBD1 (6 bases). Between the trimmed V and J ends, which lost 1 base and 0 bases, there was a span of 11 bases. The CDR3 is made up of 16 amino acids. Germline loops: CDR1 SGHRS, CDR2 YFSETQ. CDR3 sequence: CASSLQGGNSGNTIYF. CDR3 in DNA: TGCGCCAGCAGCTTGCAAGGGGGTAACTCTGGAAACACCATATATTTT.

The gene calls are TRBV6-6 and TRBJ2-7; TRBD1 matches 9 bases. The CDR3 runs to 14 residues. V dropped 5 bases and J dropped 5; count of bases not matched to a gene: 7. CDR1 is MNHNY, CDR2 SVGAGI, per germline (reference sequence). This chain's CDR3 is CASSRDRVLHEQYF. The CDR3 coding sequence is TGTGCCAGCAGTAGGGACAGGGTATTACACGAGCAGTACTTC.

The CDR3 reads CAIRGTAQETQYF. The CDR3 DNA sequence: TGTGCCATCAGAGGGACAGCCCAAGAGACCCAGTACTTC. The J gene is TRBJ2-5, the V gene TRBV10-3; the match to TRBD1 covers 7 bases. Germline CDR1 and CDR2: ENHRY and SYGVKD. The CDR3 has 13 amino acids. Unmatched junction bases numbered 2, after V lost 6 bases and J lost 1 base.

The CDR3 loop reads CASSLIGRQGGNQPQHF. The CDR3 DNA follows: TGTGCCAGCAGCTTAATCGGTCGGCAGGGTGGGAATCAGCCCCAGCATTTT. This chain connects TRBV7-8 to TRBJ1-5, with D perhaps TRBD1 (5 bases). V lost 2 bases, J lost 4 bases, and 18 bases lay in between. The CDR3 covers 17 residues. Germline CDR1 reads SGHVS; CDR2 reads FQNEAQ.

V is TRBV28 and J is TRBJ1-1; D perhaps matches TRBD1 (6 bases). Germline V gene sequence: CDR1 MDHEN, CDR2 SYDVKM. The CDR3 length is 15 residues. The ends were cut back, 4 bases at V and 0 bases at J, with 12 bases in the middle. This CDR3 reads CASSYPQGLNTEAFF. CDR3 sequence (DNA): TGTGCCAGCAGTTACCCACAGGGCTTGAACACTGAAGCTTTCTTT.

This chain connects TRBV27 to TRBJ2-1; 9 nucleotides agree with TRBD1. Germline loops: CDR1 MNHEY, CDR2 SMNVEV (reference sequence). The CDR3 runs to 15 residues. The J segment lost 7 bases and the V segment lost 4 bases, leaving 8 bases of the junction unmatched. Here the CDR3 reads CASSYDRGLGNEQFF. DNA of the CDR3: TGTGCCAGCAGTTACGACAGGGGGTTAGGAAATGAGCAGTTCTTC.

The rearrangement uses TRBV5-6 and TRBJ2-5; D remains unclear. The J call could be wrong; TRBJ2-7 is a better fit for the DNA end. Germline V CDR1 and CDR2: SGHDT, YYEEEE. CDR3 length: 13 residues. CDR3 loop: CASSPFFSYEQYF. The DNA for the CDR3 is TGTGCCAGCAGCCCTTTTTTTTCCTACGAGCAGTACTTC.

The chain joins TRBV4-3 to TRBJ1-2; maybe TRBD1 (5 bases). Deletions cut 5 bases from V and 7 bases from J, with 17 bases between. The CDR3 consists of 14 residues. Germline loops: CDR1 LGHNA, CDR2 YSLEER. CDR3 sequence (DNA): TGCGCCAGCAGCGAATACGGGGGAGTGAGTGGCTACACCTTC. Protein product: CASSEYGGVSGYTF.

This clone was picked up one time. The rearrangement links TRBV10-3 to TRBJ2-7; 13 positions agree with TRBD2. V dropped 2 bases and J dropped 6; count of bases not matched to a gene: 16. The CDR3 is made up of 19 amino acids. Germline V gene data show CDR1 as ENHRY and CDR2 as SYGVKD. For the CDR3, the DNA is TGTGCCATCAGTGAGCCAACCGGGACTAGCGGGAAGTTTCAACGCGAGCAGTACTTC. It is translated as CAISEPTGTSGKFQREQYF.

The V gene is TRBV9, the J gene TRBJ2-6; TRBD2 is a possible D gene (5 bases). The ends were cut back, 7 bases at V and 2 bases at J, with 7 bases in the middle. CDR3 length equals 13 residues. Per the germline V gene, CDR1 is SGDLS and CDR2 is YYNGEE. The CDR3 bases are TGTGCCAGCCGGGAAACTGGGGCCAACGTCCTGACTTTC. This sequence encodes CASRETGANVLTF. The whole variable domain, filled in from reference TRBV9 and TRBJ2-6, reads DSGVTQTPKHLITATGQRVTLRCSPRSGDLSVYWYQQSLDQGLQFLIQYYNGEERAKGNILERFSAQQFPDLHSELNLSSLELGDSALYFCASRETGANVLTFGAGSRLTVL.

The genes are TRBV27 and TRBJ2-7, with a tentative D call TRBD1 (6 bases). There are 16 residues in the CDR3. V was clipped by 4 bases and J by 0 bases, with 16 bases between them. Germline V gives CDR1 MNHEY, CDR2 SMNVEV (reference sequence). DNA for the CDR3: TGTGCCAGCAGTTCCATTGACAGGCCGAGCTCCTACGAGCAGTACTTC. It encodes CASSSIDRPSSYEQYF.

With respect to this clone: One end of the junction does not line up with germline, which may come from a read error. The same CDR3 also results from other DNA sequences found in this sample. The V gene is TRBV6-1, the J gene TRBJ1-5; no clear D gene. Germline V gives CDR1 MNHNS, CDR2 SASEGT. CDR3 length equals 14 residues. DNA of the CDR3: TGCGCCAGCAGTGGAGGGAATAGCAATCAGCCCCAGCATTTT. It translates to CASSGGNSNQPQHF.

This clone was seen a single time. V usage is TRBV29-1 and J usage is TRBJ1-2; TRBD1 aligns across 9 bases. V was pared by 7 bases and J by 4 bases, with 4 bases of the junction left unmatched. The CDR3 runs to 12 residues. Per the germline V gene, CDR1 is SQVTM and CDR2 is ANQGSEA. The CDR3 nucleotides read TGCAGCGCGACAGGGGGTCCCTATGGCTACACCTTC. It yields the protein CSATGGPYGYTF.

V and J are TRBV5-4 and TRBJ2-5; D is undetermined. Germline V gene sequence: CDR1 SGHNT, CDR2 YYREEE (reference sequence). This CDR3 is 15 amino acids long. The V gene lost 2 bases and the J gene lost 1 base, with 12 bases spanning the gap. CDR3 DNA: TGTGCCAGCAGCTTAGTGTCGGCTAGCCAAGAGACCCAGTACTTC. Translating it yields CASSLVSASQETQYF. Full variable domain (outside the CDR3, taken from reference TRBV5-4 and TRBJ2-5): ETGVTQSPTHLIKTRGQQVTLRCSSQSGHNTVSWYQQALGQGPQFIFQYYREEENGRGNFPPRFSGLQFPNYSSELNVNALELDDSALYLCASSLVSASQETQYFGPGTRLLVL.

CDR3 DNA sequence: TGTGCCAGTAAGTTGAGGCCTAGCAGCACAGATACGCAGTATTTT. This sequence encodes CASKLRPSSTDTQYF. The chain is built from TRBV19 and TRBJ2-3, with a possible D match to TRBD2 (5 bases). The CDR3 is 15 residues long. With 7 bases removed from V and 0 bases from J, the gap between germline ends came to 14 bases. The germline CDR1 and CDR2 sequences are LNHDA and SQIVND (reference sequence).

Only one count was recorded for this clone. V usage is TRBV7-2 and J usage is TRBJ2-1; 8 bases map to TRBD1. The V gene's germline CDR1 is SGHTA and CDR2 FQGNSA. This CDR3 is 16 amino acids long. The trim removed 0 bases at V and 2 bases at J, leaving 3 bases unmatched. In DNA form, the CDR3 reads TGTGCCAGCAGCTTAGCGTCAGGGGGCGCCTACAATGAGCAGTTCTTC. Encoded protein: CASSLASGGAYNEQFF. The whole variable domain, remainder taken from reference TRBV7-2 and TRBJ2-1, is GAGVSQSPSNKVTEKGKDVELRCDPISGHTALYWYRQSLGQGLEFLIYFQGNSAPDKSGLPSDRFSAERTGGSVSTLTIQRTQQEDSAVYLCASSLASGGAYNEQFFGPGTRLTVL.

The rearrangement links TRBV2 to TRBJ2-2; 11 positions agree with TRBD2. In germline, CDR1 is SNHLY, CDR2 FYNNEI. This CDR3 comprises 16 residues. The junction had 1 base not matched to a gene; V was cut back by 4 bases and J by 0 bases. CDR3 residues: CASSATSGANTGELFF. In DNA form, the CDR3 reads TGTGCCAGCAGTGCGACTAGCGGGGCGAACACCGGGGAGCTGTTTTTT.

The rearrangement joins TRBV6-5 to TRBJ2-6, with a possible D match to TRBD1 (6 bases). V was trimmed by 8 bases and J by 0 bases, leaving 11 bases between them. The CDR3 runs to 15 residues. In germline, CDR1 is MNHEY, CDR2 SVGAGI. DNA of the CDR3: TGTGCCAGCGGGGGACACTTCTCTGGGGCCAACGTCCTGACTTTC. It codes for CASGGHFSGANVLTF.

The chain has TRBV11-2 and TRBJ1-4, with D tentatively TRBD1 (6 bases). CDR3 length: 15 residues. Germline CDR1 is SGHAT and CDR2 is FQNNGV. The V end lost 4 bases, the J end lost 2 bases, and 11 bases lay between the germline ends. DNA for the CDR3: TGTGCCAGCAGCTCGGGGGGGGGCACTAATGAAAAACTGTTTTTT. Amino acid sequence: CASSSGGGTNEKLFF.